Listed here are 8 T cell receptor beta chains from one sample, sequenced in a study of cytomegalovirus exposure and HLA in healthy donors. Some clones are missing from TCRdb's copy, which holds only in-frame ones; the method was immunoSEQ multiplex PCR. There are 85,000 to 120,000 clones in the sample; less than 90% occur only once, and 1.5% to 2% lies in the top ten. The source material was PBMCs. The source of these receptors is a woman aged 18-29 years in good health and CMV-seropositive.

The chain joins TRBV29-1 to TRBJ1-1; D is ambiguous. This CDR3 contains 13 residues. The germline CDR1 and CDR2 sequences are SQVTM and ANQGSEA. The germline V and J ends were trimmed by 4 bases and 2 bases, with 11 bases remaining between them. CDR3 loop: CSVGNGINTEAFF. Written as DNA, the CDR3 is TGCAGCGTTGGGAACGGGATCAACACTGAAGCTTTCTTT. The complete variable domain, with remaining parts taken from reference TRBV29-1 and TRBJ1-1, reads SAVISQKPSRDICQRGTSLTIQCQVDSQVTMMFWYRQQPGQSLTLIATANQGSEATYESGFVIDKFPISRPNLTFSTLTVSNMSPEDSSIYLCSVGNGINTEAFFGQGTRLTVV.

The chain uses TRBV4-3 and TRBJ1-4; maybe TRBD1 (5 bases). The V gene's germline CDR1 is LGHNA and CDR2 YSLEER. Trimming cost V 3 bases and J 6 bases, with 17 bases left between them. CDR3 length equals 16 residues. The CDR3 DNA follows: TGCGCCAGCAGCCACACCCTAGGGACTGCAGATGAAAAACTGTTTTTT. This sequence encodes CASSHTLGTADEKLFF.

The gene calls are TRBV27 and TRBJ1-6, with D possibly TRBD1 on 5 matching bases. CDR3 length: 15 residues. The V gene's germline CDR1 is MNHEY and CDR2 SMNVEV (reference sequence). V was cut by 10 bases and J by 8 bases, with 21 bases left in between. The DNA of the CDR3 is TGTGCCACCTCTCCGAGCCGGGGGTCCTATTCACCCCTCCACTTT. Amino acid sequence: CATSPSRGSYSPLHF.

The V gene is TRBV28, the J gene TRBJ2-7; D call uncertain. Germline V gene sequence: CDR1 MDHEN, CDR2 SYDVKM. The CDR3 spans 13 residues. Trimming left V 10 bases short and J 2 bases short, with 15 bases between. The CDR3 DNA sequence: TGTGCCACCCGGGTGACCGTTACCTACGAGCAGTACTTC. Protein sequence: CATRVTVTYEQYF. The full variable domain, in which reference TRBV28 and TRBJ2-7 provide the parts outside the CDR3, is DVKVTQSSRYLVKRTGEKVFLECVQDMDHENMFWYRQDPGLGLRLIYFSYDVKMKEKGDIPEGYSVSREKKERFSLILESASTNQTSMYLCATRVTVTYEQYFGPGTRLTVT.

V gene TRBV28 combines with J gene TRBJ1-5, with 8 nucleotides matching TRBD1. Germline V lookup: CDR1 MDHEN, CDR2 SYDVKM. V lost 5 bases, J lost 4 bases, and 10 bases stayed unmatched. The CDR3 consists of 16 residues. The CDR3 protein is CASSPFGTGGNQPQHF. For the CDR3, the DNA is TGTGCCAGCAGTCCCTTCGGGACAGGCGGGAATCAGCCCCAGCATTTT.

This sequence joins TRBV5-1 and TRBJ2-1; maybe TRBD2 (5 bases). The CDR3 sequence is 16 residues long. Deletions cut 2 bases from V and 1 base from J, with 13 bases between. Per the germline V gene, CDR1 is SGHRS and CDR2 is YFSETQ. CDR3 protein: CASSFQPGNSYNEQFF. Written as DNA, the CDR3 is TGCGCCAGCAGCTTTCAGCCCGGGAATTCCTACAATGAGCAGTTCTTC.

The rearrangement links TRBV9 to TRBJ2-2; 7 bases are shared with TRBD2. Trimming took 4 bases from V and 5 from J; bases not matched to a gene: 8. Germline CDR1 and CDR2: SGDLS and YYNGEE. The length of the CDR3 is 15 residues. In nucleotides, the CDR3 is TGTGCCAGCAGCCGCCCGTTGGGACTAACCGGGGAGCTGTTTTTT. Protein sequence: CASSRPLGLTGELFF.

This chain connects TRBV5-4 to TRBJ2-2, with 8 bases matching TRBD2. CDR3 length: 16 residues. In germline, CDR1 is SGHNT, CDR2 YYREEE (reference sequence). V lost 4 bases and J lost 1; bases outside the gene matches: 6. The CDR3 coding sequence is TGTGCCAGCAGCCCTACAAGCGGGGGGAACACCGGGGAGCTGTTTTTT. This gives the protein CASSPTSGGNTGELFF.